This TCR beta chain came from a study of T cell responses to AZD1222 COVID-19 vaccine. Trimming removed 4 bases from V and 4 bases from J, with 11 bases in between. Germline CDR1 is SGHTA and CDR2 is FQGNSA. CDR3 length: 14 residues. Whole-study findings and limits: Repertoire sampling occurred only after the peak T cell response. Regions 160-218 and 743-854 held dominance among vaccine-associated CD4 TCRs, which spanned spike. Donors skewed white British and female; clonal diversity was possibly underestimated.

Method: immunoSEQ multiplex PCR; TCRdb's copy keeps in-frame clones and lacks some. The sample has 90,000 to 100,000 clones, 85% to 90% seen once. Of note for this clone: Its antigen is still unknown.

The rearrangement joins TRBV7-2 to TRBJ1-3, with unresolved D. Sequencing used peripheral blood, obtained on day 0 of AZD1222 vaccination. The sequence was collected from an adult in good health. Here the CDR3 DNA reads TGTGCCAGCAGCTCCTTTGGGTACGGAAACACCATATATTTT. This encodes CASSSFGYGNTIYF.